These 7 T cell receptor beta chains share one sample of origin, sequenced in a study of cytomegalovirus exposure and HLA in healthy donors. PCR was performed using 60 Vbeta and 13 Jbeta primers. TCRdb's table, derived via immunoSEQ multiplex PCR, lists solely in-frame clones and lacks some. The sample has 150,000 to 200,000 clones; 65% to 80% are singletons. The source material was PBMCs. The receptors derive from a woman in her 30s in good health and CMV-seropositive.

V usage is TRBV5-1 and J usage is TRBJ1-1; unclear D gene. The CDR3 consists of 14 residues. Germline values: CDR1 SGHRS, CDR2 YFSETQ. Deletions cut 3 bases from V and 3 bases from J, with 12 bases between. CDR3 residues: CASSWRGWDTEAFF. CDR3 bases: TGCGCCAGCAGCTGGCGGGGTTGGGACACTGAAGCTTTCTTT. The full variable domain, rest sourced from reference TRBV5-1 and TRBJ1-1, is KAGVTQTPRYLIKTRGQQVTLSCSPISGHRSVSWYQQTPGQGLQFLFEYFSETQRNKGNFPGRFSGRQFSNSRSEMNVSTLELGDSALYLCASSWRGWDTEAFFGQGTRLTVV.

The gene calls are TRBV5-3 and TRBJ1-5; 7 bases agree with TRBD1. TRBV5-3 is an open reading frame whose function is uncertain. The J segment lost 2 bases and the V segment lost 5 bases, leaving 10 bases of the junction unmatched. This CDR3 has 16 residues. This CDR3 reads CARSLNWTGGNQPQHF. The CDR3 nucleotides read TGTGCCAGAAGTTTGAATTGGACAGGAGGCAATCAGCCCCAGCATTTT.

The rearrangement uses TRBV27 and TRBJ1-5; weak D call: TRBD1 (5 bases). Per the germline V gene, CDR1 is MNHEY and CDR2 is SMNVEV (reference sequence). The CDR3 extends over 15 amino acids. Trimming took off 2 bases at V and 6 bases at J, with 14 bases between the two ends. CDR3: CASSLTARVGQPQHF. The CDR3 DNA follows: TGTGCCAGCAGTTTAACGGCCAGGGTGGGTCAGCCCCAGCATTTT.

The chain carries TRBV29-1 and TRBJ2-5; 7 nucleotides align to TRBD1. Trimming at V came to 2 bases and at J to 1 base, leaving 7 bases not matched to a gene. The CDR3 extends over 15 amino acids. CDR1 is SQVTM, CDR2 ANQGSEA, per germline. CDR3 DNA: TGCAGCGTTGAACTCAGGGGGACGCGCCAAGAGACCCAGTACTTC. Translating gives CSVELRGTRQETQYF.

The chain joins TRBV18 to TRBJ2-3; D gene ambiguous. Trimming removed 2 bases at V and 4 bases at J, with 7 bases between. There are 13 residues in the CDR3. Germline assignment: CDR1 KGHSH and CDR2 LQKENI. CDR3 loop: CASSPSRADTQYF. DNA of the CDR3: TGTGCCAGCTCACCATCCCGCGCAGATACGCAGTATTTT.

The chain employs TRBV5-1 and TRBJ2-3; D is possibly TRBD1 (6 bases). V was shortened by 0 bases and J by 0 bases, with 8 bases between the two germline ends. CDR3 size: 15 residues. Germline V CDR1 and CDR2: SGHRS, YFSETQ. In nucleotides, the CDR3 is TGCGCCAGCAGCTTGGTACAGGGAAGCACAGATACGCAGTATTTT. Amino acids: CASSLVQGSTDTQYF.

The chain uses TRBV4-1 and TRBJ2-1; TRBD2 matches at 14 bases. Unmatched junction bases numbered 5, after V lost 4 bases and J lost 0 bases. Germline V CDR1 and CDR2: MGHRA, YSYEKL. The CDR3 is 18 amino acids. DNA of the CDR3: TGCGCCAGCAGCCGTGGACTAGCGGGGGGAGTCTCCTACAATGAGCAGTTCTTC. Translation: CASSRGLAGGVSYNEQFF.